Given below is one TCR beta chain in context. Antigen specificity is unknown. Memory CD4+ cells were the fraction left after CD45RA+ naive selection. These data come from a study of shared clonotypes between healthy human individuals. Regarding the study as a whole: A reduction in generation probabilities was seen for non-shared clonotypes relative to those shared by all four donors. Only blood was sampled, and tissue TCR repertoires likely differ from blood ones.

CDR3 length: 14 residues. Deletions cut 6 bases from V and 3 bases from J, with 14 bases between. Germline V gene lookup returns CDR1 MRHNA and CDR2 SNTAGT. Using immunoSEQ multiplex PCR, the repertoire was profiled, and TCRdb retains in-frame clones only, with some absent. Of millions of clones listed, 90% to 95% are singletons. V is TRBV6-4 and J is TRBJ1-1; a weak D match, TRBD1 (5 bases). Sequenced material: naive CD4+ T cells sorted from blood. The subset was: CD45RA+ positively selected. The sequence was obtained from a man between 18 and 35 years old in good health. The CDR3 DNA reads TGTGCCAGCAGGGGACCAACTGGGGACACTGAAGCTTTCTTT. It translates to CASRGPTGDTEAFF.